This paragraph reports one T cell receptor (beta chain). Germline CDR1 is MNHEY and CDR2 is SMNVEV (reference sequence). This CDR3 contains 16 residues. Trimming removed 5 bases from V and 0 bases from J, with 11 bases in between. This record comes from a study of CD8 T cells in Susac syndrome. When the RNA was reverse transcribed, random hexamers were used with an input of roughly 0.45 to 1 ug. An immunoSEQ multiplex PCR amplified TCR beta CDR3 over 54 Vbeta and 13 Jbeta. TCRdb analysed the immunoSEQ multiplex PCR reads with MiXCR anew, one entry per CDR3 protein. This table holds about 300,000 distinct CDR3 sequences, about 88% found once.

The clonotype comes from a human donor with multiple sclerosis. Specimen: CD8+ T cells from PBMCs. This sequence joins TRBV27 and TRBJ1-6; no clear D. CDR3 amino acids: CASSLGPSSYNSPLHF. The CDR3 DNA is TGTGCCAGCAGTCTCGGGCCGAGCTCCTATAATTCACCCCTCCACTTT.